This T cell receptor beta chain was found in a study of chemoradiotherapy in HPV16-positive cancers. Study conclusions and caveats: During treatment, candidate HPV-specific clones and E7-related motifs expanded in tumor. HPV-specific T cells were functionally defined from only a couple of HPV16-positive patients. In HPV16-positive patients, HPV-responsive T-cell expansion tracked better recurrence-free survival.

A single count supports this clone. The antigen is unknown. The germline V gene encodes CDR1 MNHNS and CDR2 SASEGT. The V end was cut by 1 base, the J end by 7 bases, with 8 bases between. This CDR3 region has 12 residues. The data were produced by immunoSEQ multiplex PCR, yet TCRdb's version contains in-frame clones alone and is incomplete. Of about 14,000 clones in the sample, roughly nine tenths were seen once. The gene calls are TRBV6-1 and TRBJ2-7; D may be TRBD1 (5 bases). The sequencing used tumor tissue, collected from a patient who underwent chemoradiotherapy. This clonotype originated in a human donor with HPV-associated anogenital cancer. DNA of the CDR3: TGTGCCAGCAGTGAAGAGGGGTGGGAGCAGTACTTC. Its protein product is CASSEEGWEQYF.